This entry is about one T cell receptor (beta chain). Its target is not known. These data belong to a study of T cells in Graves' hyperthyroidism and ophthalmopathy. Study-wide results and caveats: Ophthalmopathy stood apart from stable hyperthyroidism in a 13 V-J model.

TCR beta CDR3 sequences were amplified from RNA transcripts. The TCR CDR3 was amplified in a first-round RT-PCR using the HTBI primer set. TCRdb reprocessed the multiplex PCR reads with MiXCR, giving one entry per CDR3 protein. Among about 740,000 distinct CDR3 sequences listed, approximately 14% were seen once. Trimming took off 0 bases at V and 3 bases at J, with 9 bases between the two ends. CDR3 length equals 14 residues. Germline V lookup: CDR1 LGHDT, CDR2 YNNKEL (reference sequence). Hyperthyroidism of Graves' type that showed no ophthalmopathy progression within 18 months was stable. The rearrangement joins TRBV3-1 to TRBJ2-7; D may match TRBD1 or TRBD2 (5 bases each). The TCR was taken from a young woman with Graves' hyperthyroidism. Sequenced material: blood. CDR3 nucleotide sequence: TGTGCCAGCAGCCAAGAGAGGGGATACTACGAGCAGTACTTC. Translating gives CASSQERGYYEQYF.